This T cell receptor beta chain derives from a study of cytomegalovirus exposure and HLA in healthy donors. Study as a whole: From HLA-typed donors, an early data release held tens of millions of unique TCRs.

The PCR had 60 Vbeta and 13 Jbeta primers. Per the original data handling: Unique TCR beta chains numbered about 79 million in a later analysis, with some 9.9 million shared. Profiling relied on immunoSEQ multiplex PCR, and the TCRdb table lists in-frame clones only, not all of them. V and J calls plus clone size are reproduced from that table; the DNA served to infer D and trimming. Of about 220,000 clones listed, 82% are singletons. As for this clone: Its antigen is not known.

The CDR3 spans 15 residues. Per germline, CDR1 SGHDN and CDR2 FVKESK. With 4 bases clipped from V and 1 base from J, the junction kept 0 bases outside the gene matches. Study-level results: Researchers reported from a later analysis that most CMV-associated TCR beta chains appeared HLA-restricted. Cytomegalovirus status was reportedly diagnosed by the classifier with high specificity and sensitivity.

V usage is TRBV14 and J usage is TRBJ2-1; TRBD2 matches at 11 bases. The receptor comes from a man aged 35 to 55 in good health and CMV-seropositive. Source material: PBMCs. This CDR3 is CASSLAGGSYNEQFF. Written as DNA, the CDR3 is TGTGCCAGCAGCCTAGCGGGAGGGTCCTACAATGAGCAGTTCTTC.